This T cell receptor (beta chain) was documented in a study of post-analysis software for immune sequencing data. Overall study: In terms of disease course, relapsing-remitting, secondary progressive and progressive-relapsing multiple sclerosis were included.

Unique molecular identifiers featured in each of the TCR beta cDNA libraries. About 500,000 cDNA molecules were obtained per 1 to 10 million input T cells. Each CDR3 protein is one row after TCRdb ran MiXCR on the PCR reads. The sample has roughly 580,000 distinct CDR3 sequences, roughly two fifths seen once. On this clonotype itself: Antigen: not known.

The study's findings and limits: The authors found that F measure strongly co-clustered same-batch samples. Comparison of patients with controls showed a handful of TRBV segments more frequent in patients, TRBV5-6, TRBV5-1 and TRBV20-1 among them.

The V gene lost 6 bases and the J gene lost 0 bases, with 18 bases spanning the gap. CDR3 length: 16 amino acids. The chain employs TRBV12-3 or TRBV12-4 and TRBJ2-7; D is undetermined. The receptor was isolated from a girl aged 10-17 years with multiple sclerosis. The sample consisted of blood. Here the CDR3 DNA reads TGTGCCAGCAGCCCGGTTGAGTCTCTTGGCTCCTACGAGCAGTACTTC. Translating gives CASSPVESLGSYEQYF.